The text below deals with one TCR beta chain. These data come from a study of cytomegalovirus exposure and HLA in healthy donors. With 60 Vbeta and 13 Jbeta primers, the PCR was carried out. Produced via immunoSEQ multiplex PCR; TCRdb's table is partial and in-frame only. The repertoire holds around 130,000 clones, 80% seen once, with around 4.1% in the top ten. V was trimmed by 0 bases and J by 4 bases, leaving 8 bases between them. The germline V gene encodes CDR1 SGHRS and CDR2 YFSETQ. CDR3 length: 15 amino acids. The V and J genes are TRBV5-1 and TRBJ2-6, with no clear D. Source material: PBMCs. The TCR was taken from a middle-aged woman in good health and CMV-seronegative. The CDR3: CASSLAGAGANVLTF. The CDR3 DNA is TGCGCCAGCAGCTTGGCAGGTGCAGGGGCCAACGTCCTGACTTTC.